A selection of T cell receptor beta chains follows, all from one sample in a study. Each CDR3 protein is one row after TCRdb ran MiXCR on the RT-PCR reads. The sample contains about 680,000 distinct CDR3 sequences, 11% to 15% of which appear only once. The sequencing sample was made of memory CD4+ T cells from blood. Every receptor here comes from a female donor in good health, serving as a healthy control. The CDR3 runs from the conserved cysteine through the conserved F or W. The D gene is left open where the match is weak. Expanded clones get a size class; other rows say once, few or many, or leave the size out.

CDR3 DNA: TGTGCCAGCAGTTTGGCTAGCGGGACTTTCCACCATGAGCAGTTCTTC; CDR3 protein: CASSLASGTFHHEQFF; CDR3 length: 16; V gene: TRBV27; clone size: NA; D gene: TRBD2; J gene: TRBJ2-1
CDR3 DNA: TGTGCCAGCAATATTGACGGAAATCAGCCCCAGCATTTT; CDR3 protein: CASNIDGNQPQHF; CDR3 length: 13; V gene: TRBV12-3/TRBV12-4; clone size: few; D gene: NA; J gene: TRBJ1-5
CDR3 DNA: TGCGGAACAGGGGGGATGTGGGGGACCATATATTTT; CDR3 protein: CGTGGMWGTIYF; CDR3 length: 12; V gene: TRBV20-1; clone size: NA; D gene: TRBD1; J gene: TRBJ1-3
CDR3 DNA: TGTGCCAGCAACAAACGGGGTACGGGACAGCCCCAGCATTTT; CDR3 protein: CASNKRGTGQPQHF; CDR3 length: 14; V gene: TRBV12-3/TRBV12-4; clone size: NA; D gene: NA; J gene: TRBJ1-5
CDR3 DNA: TGTGCCAGCAGTTACGGTCTTCGGACCGGGGAGCTGTTTTTT; CDR3 protein: CASSYGLRTGELFF; CDR3 length: 14; V gene: TRBV6-2/TRBV6-3; clone size: NA; D gene: NA; J gene: TRBJ2-2
CDR3 DNA: TGTGCCAGCAGCCCTGCTAGCGGACGCACAGATACGCAGTATTTT; CDR3 protein: CASSPASGRTDTQYF; CDR3 length: 15; V gene: TRBV6-2/TRBV6-3; clone size: many; D gene: TRBD2; J gene: TRBJ2-3
CDR3 DNA: TGCGCCAGCAGCCGGGGGACCGGGAGGGCTAAAGGAGATACGCAGTATTTT; CDR3 protein: CASSRGTGRAKGDTQYF; CDR3 length: 17; V gene: TRBV5-1; clone size: few; D gene: TRBD2; J gene: TRBJ2-3
CDR3 DNA: TGTGCCAGCCGCAAAGCTAGGGAGCAGTACTTC; CDR3 protein: CASRKAREQYF; CDR3 length: 11; V gene: TRBV2; clone size: NA; D gene: NA; J gene: TRBJ2-7
CDR3 DNA: TGTGCCAGCAGGGGGACAAATAGCAATCAGCCCCAGCATTTT; CDR3 protein: CASRGTNSNQPQHF; CDR3 length: 14; V gene: TRBV7-2; clone size: NA; D gene: NA; J gene: TRBJ1-5
CDR3 DNA: TGCGCCAGCAGCACATTAGGGACAGGGGGCTGGAATGAGCAGTTCTTC; CDR3 protein: CASSTLGTGGWNEQFF; CDR3 length: 16; V gene: TRBV5-1; clone size: many; D gene: TRBD1; J gene: TRBJ2-1
CDR3 DNA: TGTGCCAGCAAGGACACAGGTAACACTGAAGCTTTCTTT; CDR3 protein: CASKDTGNTEAFF; CDR3 length: 13; V gene: TRBV6-5; clone size: NA; D gene: NA; J gene: TRBJ1-1
CDR3 DNA: TGCGCCAGCAGCTTGCGGAGTCTGGGACAGGGGAACACCGGGGAGCTGTTTTTT; CDR3 protein: CASSLRSLGQGNTGELFF; CDR3 length: 18; V gene: TRBV5-1; clone size: few; D gene: TRBD1; J gene: TRBJ2-2
CDR3 DNA: TGTGCCAGCAGCTCACGTACGACAGAGACCCAGTACTTC; CDR3 protein: CASSSRTTETQYF; CDR3 length: 13; V gene: TRBV5-4; clone size: NA; D gene: NA; J gene: TRBJ2-5
CDR3 DNA: TGTGCCAGCAGCGTAGCAAGACCGGGACAGCCGGACTACGAGCAGTACTTC; CDR3 protein: CASSVARPGQPDYEQYF; CDR3 length: 17; V gene: TRBV5-5; clone size: NA; D gene: TRBD1; J gene: TRBJ2-7
CDR3 DNA: TGTGCCAGCAGCCGGATCGACAGGCCCGAGCAGTACTTC; CDR3 protein: CASSRIDRPEQYF; CDR3 length: 13; V gene: TRBV27; clone size: few; D gene: NA; J gene: TRBJ2-7
CDR3 DNA: TGTGCCACCAGCAGAGATATGGGACCTATGAACGAGCAGTACTTC; CDR3 protein: CATSRDMGPMNEQYF; CDR3 length: 15; V gene: TRBV15; clone size: few; D gene: NA; J gene: TRBJ2-7
CDR3 DNA: TGTGCCAGCAGTTCCCTCGGTACCCAGCATTTT; CDR3 protein: CASSSLGTQHF; CDR3 length: 11; V gene: TRBV12-3/TRBV12-4; clone size: many; D gene: NA; J gene: TRBJ1-5
CDR3 DNA: TGCGCCAGCAGCCAAACCCGAGGGGGGGCCCAAAACATTCAGTACTTC; CDR3 protein: CASSQTRGGAQNIQYF; CDR3 length: 16; V gene: TRBV4-1; clone size: few; D gene: NA; J gene: TRBJ2-4
CDR3 DNA: TGTGCCAGCAGTGTCGTACAGGGGGGTTCCTATGGCTACACCTTC; CDR3 protein: CASSVVQGGSYGYTF; CDR3 length: 15; V gene: TRBV6-1; clone size: NA; D gene: TRBD1; J gene: TRBJ1-2
CDR3 DNA: TGTGCCAGCAGAAGAACCAGGGAGGGTGAAAAACTGTTTTTT; CDR3 protein: CASRRTREGEKLFF; CDR3 length: 14; V gene: TRBV27; clone size: few; D gene: NA; J gene: TRBJ1-4
CDR3 DNA: TGTGCCATCAGTGGAGTGGCAGGGGGCTCGGAGACCCAGTACTTC; CDR3 protein: CAISGVAGGSETQYF; CDR3 length: 15; V gene: TRBV10-3; clone size: NA; D gene: TRBD1; J gene: TRBJ2-5
CDR3 DNA: TGCGCCAGCAGGGGCGGACTAGCGGGAGACAATGAGCAGTTCTTC; CDR3 protein: CASRGGLAGDNEQFF; CDR3 length: 15; V gene: TRBV4-1; clone size: many; D gene: TRBD2; J gene: TRBJ2-1
CDR3 DNA: TGCAGTGTAAGGTCGGAGACCCAGTACTTC; CDR3 protein: CSVRSETQYF; CDR3 length: 10; V gene: TRBV20-1; clone size: many; D gene: NA; J gene: TRBJ2-5
CDR3 DNA: TGTGCCAGCAGCTTGCCCGAACGCGTGTATACGCAGTATTTT; CDR3 protein: CASSLPERVYTQYF; CDR3 length: 14; V gene: TRBV11-2; clone size: few; D gene: NA; J gene: TRBJ2-3
CDR3 DNA: TGCGCCAGCCGGGACAGCCAAGAGACCCAGTACTTC; CDR3 protein: CASRDSQETQYF; CDR3 length: 12; V gene: TRBV5-1; clone size: many; D gene: TRBD1; J gene: TRBJ2-5
CDR3 DNA: TGTGCCAGCAGTTTTAACATGGGGGGCGCCTCCTTC; CDR3 protein: CASSFNMGGASF; CDR3 length: 12; V gene: TRBV12-3/TRBV12-4; clone size: few; D gene: NA; J gene: TRBJ1-2
CDR3 DNA: TGTGCCAGCAGCCGTCGACCCACTTCTCGCCTTGGAGAGACCCAGTACTTC; CDR3 protein: CASSRRPTSRLGETQYF; CDR3 length: 17; V gene: TRBV7-2; clone size: NA; D gene: NA; J gene: TRBJ2-5
CDR3 DNA: TGTGCCAGCAGAACTAGCGGGAGCTCCTACGAGCAGTACTTC; CDR3 protein: CASRTSGSSYEQYF; CDR3 length: 14; V gene: TRBV6-1; clone size: many; D gene: TRBD2; J gene: TRBJ2-7
CDR3 DNA: TGCAGTGCTAGTGACGGGACTAGCGGCACAGATACGCAGTATTTT; CDR3 protein: CSASDGTSGTDTQYF; CDR3 length: 15; V gene: TRBV20-1; clone size: NA; D gene: TRBD2; J gene: TRBJ2-3
CDR3 DNA: TGTGCCAGCAGTTCCCATTTCGAGCAGTACTTC; CDR3 protein: CASSSHFEQYF; CDR3 length: 11; V gene: TRBV28; clone size: NA; D gene: NA; J gene: TRBJ2-7
CDR3 DNA: TGTGCCAGCAGCGCCCCGGGACAGGGCGGCGAGACCCAGTACTTC; CDR3 protein: CASSAPGQGGETQYF; CDR3 length: 15; V gene: TRBV7-9; clone size: NA; D gene: TRBD1; J gene: TRBJ2-5
CDR3 DNA: TGCGCCAGCAGCGCTGCACCATACACTGAAGCTTTCTTT; CDR3 protein: CASSAAPYTEAFF; CDR3 length: 13; V gene: TRBV5-1; clone size: many; D gene: NA; J gene: TRBJ1-1
CDR3 DNA: TGCGCCAGCAGCCAAGACCCGGGGAAGAACACCGGGGAGCTGTTTTTT; CDR3 protein: CASSQDPGKNTGELFF; CDR3 length: 16; V gene: TRBV4-3; clone size: many; D gene: NA; J gene: TRBJ2-2
CDR3 DNA: TGTGCCACCAGTGATGCCACTACACCGGCGGGTGAGCAGTTCTTC; CDR3 protein: CATSDATTPAGEQFF; CDR3 length: 15; V gene: TRBV24-1; clone size: NA; D gene: NA; J gene: TRBJ2-1
CDR3 DNA: TGTGCCAGCAGTGATCCGGGACAGGGGGACAATCAGCCCCAGCATTTT; CDR3 protein: CASSDPGQGDNQPQHF; CDR3 length: 16; V gene: TRBV25-1; clone size: NA; D gene: TRBD1; J gene: TRBJ1-5
CDR3 DNA: TGTGCCTGGAGTCAGGGGGCTCTAGGTGAAGCTTTCTTT; CDR3 protein: CAWSQGALGEAFF; CDR3 length: 13; V gene: TRBV30; clone size: NA; D gene: TRBD1; J gene: TRBJ1-1
CDR3 DNA: TGTGCCAGCCTCCAAGGGAGTAGTGCAGATACGCAGTATTTT; CDR3 protein: CASLQGSSADTQYF; CDR3 length: 14; V gene: TRBV7-9; clone size: NA; D gene: NA; J gene: TRBJ2-3
CDR3 DNA: TGCAGTGCTAGTTCGTCGGACACCACTAACTATGGCTACACCTTC; CDR3 protein: CSASSSDTTNYGYTF; CDR3 length: 15; V gene: TRBV20-1; clone size: many; D gene: NA; J gene: TRBJ1-2
CDR3 DNA: TGCGCCAGCAGCCTAGTTGTTCGGGGAGTTGATGGCTACACCTTC; CDR3 protein: CASSLVVRGVDGYTF; CDR3 length: 15; V gene: TRBV4-3; clone size: NA; D gene: NA; J gene: TRBJ1-2
CDR3 DNA: TGTGCCATCAGTGAGATGGAAAATTCACCCCTCCACTTT; CDR3 protein: CAISEMENSPLHF; CDR3 length: 13; V gene: TRBV10-3; clone size: many; D gene: NA; J gene: TRBJ1-6
CDR3 DNA: TGTGCCAGCAGCCCACAGGGGGGGAAAACTGAAGCTTTCTTT; CDR3 protein: CASSPQGGKTEAFF; CDR3 length: 14; V gene: TRBV3-1; clone size: NA; D gene: TRBD1; J gene: TRBJ1-1
CDR3 DNA: TGTGCCAGCAGACTGGGACAGTCCTACGAGCAGTACTTC; CDR3 protein: CASRLGQSYEQYF; CDR3 length: 13; V gene: TRBV28; clone size: NA; D gene: TRBD1; J gene: TRBJ2-7
CDR3 DNA: TGTGCCAGCACCGCTGACAGAGGATACACTGAAGCTTTCTTT; CDR3 protein: CASTADRGYTEAFF; CDR3 length: 14; V gene: TRBV6-5; clone size: few; D gene: NA; J gene: TRBJ1-1
CDR3 DNA: TGTGCCAGCAGCCCCTCGACGGGATTTAACTCCTACGAGCAGTACTTC; CDR3 protein: CASSPSTGFNSYEQYF; CDR3 length: 16; V gene: TRBV4-2; clone size: many; D gene: NA; J gene: TRBJ2-7
CDR3 DNA: TGCGCCAGCAGCTTGGAAACGACAGGGAACACTGAAGCTTTCTTT; CDR3 protein: CASSLETTGNTEAFF; CDR3 length: 15; V gene: TRBV5-1; clone size: few; D gene: NA; J gene: TRBJ1-1
CDR3 DNA: TGTGCCAGCAGCACGGGACAGGGGGCGGGCAAGCAGTACTTC; CDR3 protein: CASSTGQGAGKQYF; CDR3 length: 14; V gene: TRBV7-3; clone size: once; D gene: TRBD1; J gene: TRBJ2-7